This T cell receptor beta chain stems from a study of cytomegalovirus exposure and HLA in healthy donors. Study details: Within the Caucasian-associated ancestry cluster were about 81% of the approximately 400 genotyped donors.

Participants comprised healthy donors of bone marrow. This PCR relied on a set of 60 Vbeta primers and 13 Jbeta primers. Profiling relied on immunoSEQ multiplex PCR, and the TCRdb table lists in-frame clones only, not all of them. The repertoire has 90,000 to 150,000 clones, over 75% of them found once; the top ten carry approximately 11%. Findings of the study overall: Three CMV-associated chains proved CMV antigen-specific in vitro. Only CMV serostatus was available as immune exposure information.

This clone was seen a handful of times. Antigen: not known. CDR1 is MNHNS and CDR2 is SASEGT in the germline V gene. The ends were cut back, 6 bases at V and 5 bases at J, with 16 bases in the middle. This CDR3 is 15 amino acids long. The TCR was taken from a man aged 35-49 years in good health and CMV-seropositive. The sequenced sample consisted of PBMCs. The rearrangement links TRBV6-1 to TRBJ2-2; a weak D match, TRBD1 (5 bases). The DNA of the CDR3 is TGTGCCAGCAGGAGACAGCCTGAAAGGACCGGGGAGCTGTTTTTT. Its translation: CASRRQPERTGELFF.